The TCR beta chain under discussion was sequenced for a study of spatial heterogeneity in lung cancer. This clonotype was counted ten times or more. The antigen remains unidentified. V lost 5 bases, J lost 8 bases, and 15 bases lay in between. CDR1 is SEHNR and CDR2 is FQNEAQ in the germline V gene (reference sequence). The CDR3 consists of 13 residues. From the 5' RACE reads, TCRdb called clonotypes with MiXCR, one entry per CDR3 protein. The sample includes roughly 71,000 distinct CDR3 sequences, less than 9.5% seen only once; the top ten take 1.5% to 2%. Time point: blood at routine non-recurrence follow-up after resection. Sequencing of whole RNA from tumor, nontumor lung or frozen PBMC involved no sorting. Study-wide results and limits: There were more appearances of ubiquitous expanded tumor TCRs in blood at resection than at follow-up.

The source material was PBMCs, sampled at follow-up. V and J are TRBV7-9 and TRBJ1-1; D possibly corresponds to TRBD1 (5 bases). The receptor's source is a female donor with early-stage non-small cell lung cancer. CDR3 in DNA: TGTGCCAGCAGCCCCGCCGGGGCCAGGGAAGCTTTCTTT. Protein: CASSPAGAREAFF.